The 32 T cell receptor beta chains listed next were all sequenced from one sample in a study of cytomegalovirus exposure and HLA in healthy donors. Measured with immunoSEQ multiplex PCR; TCRdb has only the in-frame clones, and not every one. The repertoire has about 98,000 clones, 87% of them found once; the top ten carry about 6.5%. The specimen was PBMCs. These receptors were obtained from a man younger than 35 in good health and CMV-seropositive.

V usage is TRBV6-1 and J usage is TRBJ2-7, with D possibly being TRBD1 (5 bases). The CDR3 spans 15 residues. V dropped 4 bases and J dropped 2 bases, with 15 bases sitting between them. From germline, CDR1 is MNHNS and CDR2 SASEGT. CDR3 in DNA: TGTGCCAGCAGTGGGGGCCGAATTACGACCTACGAGCAGTACTTC. This sequence encodes CASSGGRITTYEQYF.

The chain uses TRBV5-8 and TRBJ1-5, with no clear D. The V gene's germline CDR1 is SGHTS and CDR2 YDEGEE. The CDR3 covers 14 residues. V lost 1 base, J lost 9 bases, and 14 bases lay in between. CDR3 DNA sequence: TGTGCCAGCAGCTTGCGAGACCGCTCAGGGCCCCAGCATTTT. It codes for CASSLRDRSGPQHF.

V usage is TRBV15 and J usage is TRBJ1-2; 10 bases are a match to TRBD1. V was pared by 0 bases and J by 1 base, with 5 bases of the junction left unmatched. The CDR3 contains 17 residues. Germline V gene lookup returns CDR1 LNHNV and CDR2 YYDKDF (reference sequence). CDR3: CATSRDRGQGLNYGYTF. The CDR3 DNA sequence: TGTGCCACCAGCAGAGATAGGGGACAGGGGCTTAACTATGGCTACACCTTC. The complete variable domain, with remaining parts taken from reference TRBV15 and TRBJ1-2, reads DAMVIQNPRYQVTQFGKPVTLSCSQTLNHNVMYWYQQKSSQAPKLLFHYYDKDFNNEADTPDNFQSRRPNTSFCFLDIRSPGLGDTAMYLCATSRDRGQGLNYGYTFGSGTRLTVV.

The V call is TRBV7-6, the J call TRBJ2-1, with TRBD2 identical over 12 bases. V lost 3 bases to trimming and J lost 10 bases; unmatched junction nucleotides: 7. The CDR3 runs to 15 residues. Looked up from germline, CDR1 is SGHVS and CDR2 is FNYEAQ. DNA of the CDR3: TGTGCCAGCAGCTTTCTAGCGGGAGGGCCAAGGGAGCAGTTCTTC. It codes for CASSFLAGGPREQFF.

This chain joins TRBV10-3 and TRBJ2-1; 10 bases map to TRBD1. CDR3 length equals 16 residues. V lost 3 bases to trimming and J lost 8 bases; unmatched junction nucleotides: 10. The germline gives CDR1 ENHRY, CDR2 SYGVKD. CDR3 protein: CAISDLFGQGVYEQFF. Written as DNA, the CDR3 is TGTGCCATCAGTGATCTCTTCGGACAGGGGGTTTATGAGCAGTTCTTC.

The chain joins TRBV11-2 to TRBJ1-4; possibly TRBD1 for D (5 bases). Trimming pared 5 bases from V and 8 bases from J, leaving 12 bases between. The length of the CDR3 is 13 residues. The germline V gene encodes CDR1 SGHAT and CDR2 FQNNGV. The CDR3 DNA reads TGTGCCAGCAGCGTGGGGGGGACGGAAAAACTGTTTTTT. The encoded protein is CASSVGGTEKLFF.

This rearrangement joins TRBV19 to TRBJ1-2, with 8 bases aligning to TRBD1. The CDR3 is made up of 15 amino acids. Per the germline V gene, CDR1 is LNHDA and CDR2 is SQIVND (reference sequence). With 1 base clipped from V and 7 bases from J, the junction kept 8 bases outside the gene matches. The CDR3 DNA follows: TGTGCCAGTAGTATAGGAGGCAGGGGGCACTCTGGCTACACCTTC. This codes for CASSIGGRGHSGYTF.

The V gene is TRBV4-3, the J gene TRBJ2-2; 10 nucleotides match TRBD2. Germline V lookup: CDR1 LGHNA, CDR2 YSLEER. The CDR3 is made up of 17 amino acids. Germline trimming cut 4 bases from V and 5 bases from J; bases unmatched to any gene: 10. CDR3 nucleotides: TGCGCCAGCAGCCCCCAAAAAAGCGGGGGGGGAACCGGGGAGCTGTTTTTT. Its translation: CASSPQKSGGGTGELFF.

The rearrangement joins TRBV6-5 to TRBJ2-7, with D unclear. Trimming stripped 4 bases from V and 2 bases from J, with 6 bases between. Germline CDR1 MNHEY, CDR2 SVGAGI. The CDR3 contains 12 residues. The CDR3: CASSSGPYEQYF. The CDR3 bases are TGTGCCAGCAGTTCCGGTCCCTACGAGCAGTACTTC.

Written as DNA, the CDR3 is TGCGCCAGCAGCTTGGCGGGGGTTAGGACTGAAGCTTTCTTT. This translates into CASSLAGVRTEAFF. The chain uses TRBV5-1 and TRBJ1-1, with D tentatively TRBD1 (5 bases). The CDR3 covers 14 residues. Germline CDR1 is SGHRS and CDR2 is YFSETQ. The germline V and J ends were trimmed by 0 bases and 5 bases, with 11 bases remaining between them.

This rearrangement joins TRBV7-3 to TRBJ1-4; the D is unclear. Germline CDR1 and CDR2: SGHTA and FQGTGA. The V gene lost 5 bases and the J gene lost 2 bases, with 9 bases spanning the gap. The CDR3 is 14 amino acids. CDR3 loop: CASSVSATNEKLFF. The CDR3 DNA reads TGTGCCAGCAGCGTCTCAGCGACTAATGAAAAACTGTTTTTT. Full variable domain (outside the CDR3, taken from reference TRBV7-3 and TRBJ1-4): GAGVSQTPSNKVTEKGKYVELRCDPISGHTALYWYRQSLGQGPEFLIYFQGTGAADDSGLPNDRFFAVRPEGSVSTLKIQRTERGDSAVYLCASSVSATNEKLFFGSGTQLSVL.

This clone was counted a single time. The genes are TRBV9 and TRBJ2-1; D unclear. CDR3 size: 15 residues. V gave up 4 bases and J gave up 4 bases, with 15 bases separating them. Germline lookup yields CDR1 SGDLS and CDR2 YYNGEE. The DNA of the CDR3 is TGTGCCAGCAGCCACGTCCCGGAGATTTACAATGAGCAGTTCTTC. It encodes CASSHVPEIYNEQFF.

The chain employs TRBV7-9 and TRBJ2-2; D may be TRBD1 (5 bases). The CDR3 runs to 14 residues. CDR1 is SEHNR and CDR2 is FQNEAQ in the germline V gene (reference sequence). V shed 10 bases and J shed 2 bases, with 14 bases lying between them. CDR3 loop: CATIPGANTGELFF. The CDR3, as DNA: TGTGCCACCATCCCTGGGGCCAACACCGGGGAGCTGTTTTTT. Based on the CDR3 plus reference TRBV7-9 and TRBJ2-2, the full variable domain is DTGVSQNPRHKITKRGQNVTFRCDPISEHNRLYWYRQTLGQGPEFLTYFQNEAQLEKSRLLSDRFSAERPKGSFSTLEIQRTEQGDSAMYLCATIPGANTGELFFGEGSRLTVL.

V usage is TRBV5-1 and J usage is TRBJ2-7, with TRBD1 identical over 7 bases. Germline V gene data show CDR1 as SGHRS and CDR2 as YFSETQ. The CDR3 is 14 residues long. Losses at the gene ends were 3 bases for V and 2 bases for J; bases not matched to a gene: 5. CDR3 DNA sequence: TGCGCCAGCAGCTCACAGGGGTCGCCCTACGAGCAGTACTTC. This translates into CASSSQGSPYEQYF.

The rearrangement uses TRBV19 and TRBJ2-1; D may be TRBD2 (6 bases). CDR1 and CDR2 from the germline V gene are LNHDA and SQIVND (reference sequence). The CDR3 runs 14 residues. Trimming stripped 5 bases from V and 7 bases from J, with 15 bases between. This chain's CDR3 is CASSLSGSKNEQFF. Written as DNA, the CDR3 is TGTGCCAGTAGTTTATCCGGGAGTAAGAATGAGCAGTTCTTC. The entire variable domain, with the rest obtained from reference TRBV19 and TRBJ2-1, is as follows: DGGITQSPKYLFRKEGQNVTLSCEQNLNHDAMYWYRQDPGQGLRLIYYSQIVNDFQKGDIAEGYSVSREKKESFPLTVTSAQKNPTAFYLCASSLSGSKNEQFFGPGTRLTVL.

This rearrangement joins TRBV15 to TRBJ2-7, with 8 bases identical to TRBD2. The germline CDR1 and CDR2 sequences are LNHNV and YYDKDF (reference sequence). The junction had 6 bases not matched to a gene; V was cut back by 0 bases and J by 2 bases. The CDR3 runs to 16 residues. CDR3 nucleotides: TGTGCCACCAGCAGAGAGGCAAGCGGGAGACCCTACGAGCAGTACTTC. This translates into CATSREASGRPYEQYF.

This chain links TRBV11-2 with TRBJ1-1, with 7 positions matching TRBD1. Germline trimming cut 3 bases from V and 4 bases from J; bases unmatched to any gene: 11. Germline CDR1 and CDR2: SGHAT and FQNNGV. CDR3 size: 16 residues. This CDR3 is CASSLEYNRGATEAFF. The CDR3 DNA is TGTGCCAGCAGCTTGGAATATAACAGGGGCGCCACTGAAGCTTTCTTT.

This clone was counted once. The chain is built from TRBV5-6 and TRBJ2-5, with a tentative D call TRBD2 (6 bases). CDR3 length equals 17 residues. With 1 base removed from V and 7 bases from J, the gap between germline ends came to 23 bases. CDR1 SGHDT and CDR2 YYEEEE come from the germline V gene. The CDR3 loop reads CASSLFGPVARDGTQYF. CDR3 DNA sequence: TGTGCCAGCAGCTTGTTTGGTCCGGTTGCGCGGGACGGGACCCAGTACTTC.

The rearrangement joins TRBV19 to TRBJ1-5; TRBD1 might be the D (6 bases). CDR1 and CDR2 from the germline V gene are LNHDA and SQIVND (reference sequence). V was clipped by 6 bases and J by 7 bases, with 16 bases between them. The length of the CDR3 is 14 residues. CDR3 nucleotide sequence: TGTGCCAGTAGACCAGGCGGGGGCGTGCAGCCCCAGCATTTT. Translated: CASRPGGGVQPQHF.

The V gene is TRBV25-1, the J gene TRBJ2-7; the match to TRBD1 covers 8 bases. Germline lookup yields CDR1 MGHDK and CDR2 SYGVNS. The length of the CDR3 is 16 residues. V trimming: 7 bases; J trimming: 4 bases; junction bases outside the gene matches: 15. This CDR3 is CASIWEAGQGLYEQYF. The CDR3 DNA is TGTGCCAGCATTTGGGAGGCAGGACAGGGACTTTACGAGCAGTACTTC.

J is TRBJ2-3 and V is TRBV13; TRBD2 might be the D (6 bases). V was trimmed by 5 bases and J by 3 bases, leaving 12 bases between them. The CDR3 runs to 14 residues. Germline loops: CDR1 PRHDT, CDR2 FYEKMQ (reference sequence). CDR3 region: CASSQWGETDTQYF. The CDR3 DNA follows: TGTGCCAGCAGCCAGTGGGGGGAAACAGATACGCAGTATTTT.

To note about this clone: At one of its ends the junction is not consistent with the germline gene, which may arise from a read error. Here the CDR3 reads CASSQEWDSTDTRYF. The CDR3 nucleotides are TGCGCCAGCAGCCAAGAATGGGACAGCACAGATACGCGGTATTTT. The J gene is TRBJ2-3, the V gene TRBV4-1; 7 bases are a match to TRBD1. The germline CDR1 and CDR2 sequences are MGHRA and YSYEKL. The CDR3 sequence is 15 residues long.

The rearrangement uses TRBV6-5 and TRBJ2-2; 9 bases are shared with TRBD2. The CDR3 is made up of 15 amino acids. V trimming: 4 bases; J trimming: 4 bases; junction bases outside the gene matches: 4. In germline, CDR1 is MNHEY, CDR2 SVGAGI. CDR3 sequence: CASSSGLAFTGELFF. The DNA of the CDR3 is TGTGCCAGCAGTTCGGGACTAGCTTTCACCGGGGAGCTGTTTTTT.

The chain carries TRBV9 and TRBJ2-1, with a weak D call TRBD1 (5 bases). This CDR3 has 12 amino acids. Germline-derived CDR1 and CDR2 are SGDLS and YYNGEE. V was shortened by 4 bases and J by 6 bases, with 8 bases between the two germline ends. The CDR3 reads CASSLDSNEQFF. The DNA for the CDR3 is TGTGCCAGCAGCCTCGACAGCAATGAGCAGTTCTTC.

The chain recombines TRBV28 with TRBJ2-5, with a possible D match to TRBD2 (6 bases). Germline V gene lookup returns CDR1 MDHEN and CDR2 SYDVKM. CDR3 length equals 13 residues. The V end lost 6 bases, the J end lost 4 bases, and 12 bases lay between the germline ends. The CDR3 here is CASRDGGRETQYF. Here the CDR3 DNA reads TGTGCCAGCAGGGATGGGGGGAGAGAGACCCAGTACTTC.

V and J are TRBV29-1 and TRBJ2-1, with 11 bases that match TRBD2. The CDR3 consists of 15 residues. The germline V gene encodes CDR1 SQVTM and CDR2 ANQGSEA. The V and J ends lost 6 bases and 2 bases, in that order; junction bases with no gene match: 6. CDR3 nucleotide sequence: TGCAGCGTCATGACTAGCGGGAAGACCTACAATGAGCAGTTCTTC. It is translated as CSVMTSGKTYNEQFF.

The V gene is TRBV6-5, the J gene TRBJ1-3; 7 nucleotides line up with TRBD1. CDR3 length: 14 amino acids. The V segment lost 6 bases and the J segment 0 bases; nucleotides outside the gene matches: 2. The germline V gene has CDR1 MNHEY and CDR2 SVGAGI. The CDR3 DNA reads as TGTGCCAGCAGCCAGGGGGTCTCTGGAAACACCATATATTTT. Amino acid sequence: CASSQGVSGNTIYF.

The chain carries TRBV9 and TRBJ2-1; D is undetermined. The CDR3 sequence is 15 residues long. V shed 3 bases and J shed 1 base, with 11 bases lying between them. Germline loops: CDR1 SGDLS, CDR2 YYNGEE. The CDR3 sequence is CASSGPDWSYNEQFF. In DNA form, the CDR3 reads TGTGCCAGCAGCGGCCCAGATTGGTCCTACAATGAGCAGTTCTTC.

The chain links TRBV7-9 to TRBJ2-7; 7 bases map to TRBD1. The CDR3 is 15 residues long. Germline values: CDR1 SEHNR, CDR2 FQNEAQ (reference sequence). With V trimmed by 4 bases and J by 3 bases, 9 bases remained unmatched. The CDR3, as DNA: TGTGCCAGCAGCTCGACAGGGTATCCTAGCTACGAGCAGTACTTC. This sequence encodes CASSSTGYPSYEQYF.

The rearrangement joins TRBV20-1 to TRBJ2-7; no firm D call. V gave up 5 bases and J gave up 3 bases, with 8 bases separating them. This CDR3 comprises 11 residues. CDR1 DFQATT and CDR2 SNEGSKA come from the germline V gene (reference sequence). CDR3 loop: CSAPEDYEQYF. The DNA of the CDR3 is TGCAGTGCTCCCGAGGACTACGAGCAGTACTTC.

V gene TRBV19 combines with J gene TRBJ1-1, with TRBD1 identical over 7 bases. V lost 6 bases to trimming and J lost 1 base; unmatched junction nucleotides: 5. The CDR3 covers 14 residues. Germline-derived CDR1 and CDR2 are LNHDA and SQIVND (reference sequence). The CDR3 here is CASRPDRWNTEAFF. The CDR3 DNA sequence: TGTGCCAGTAGGCCGGACAGGTGGAACACTGAAGCTTTCTTT.

This chain links TRBV5-1 with TRBJ1-4, with 7 bases that match TRBD1. V shed 9 bases, J shed 11 bases, and the junction held 4 bases outside the gene matches. Per the germline V gene, CDR1 is SGHRS and CDR2 is YFSETQ. This CDR3 comprises 10 residues. CDR3 nucleotide sequence: TGCGCCATCACCAGGGGGAAACTGTTTTTT. It is translated as CAITRGKLFF.